This T cell receptor (beta chain) was captured by sequencing in a study of T cell repertoires in cytomegalovirus infection. Study details: Both recently identified HLA-C-restricted and well-studied HLA-B-restricted CMV epitopes were used in the study. Public TCR beta signatures marked donors with CMV infection and the matching HLA.

TCRdb recomputed calls from the reads with MiXCR, one row per CDR3 protein. The sample includes roughly 990,000 distinct CDR3 sequences, around 32% of them seen just once. As concerns this clonotype: Its antigen is undetermined.

Findings and caveats of the study: Of the TCR beta families, the public ones yielded a cumulative frequency that identified carriers of CMV plus the relevant HLA. HLA-C-restricted CMV clonotypes gave the most frequent clonotype in two of eight donors.

V dropped 6 bases and J dropped 2 bases, with 7 bases sitting between them. The germline V gene has CDR1 MNHEY and CDR2 SVGEGT. The CDR3 sequence is 12 residues long. The rearrangement joins TRBV6-2 or TRBV6-3 to TRBJ2-5; D unresolved. This sample comprised cultured CD8+ T cells from PBMCs, obtained from culture after CMV antigen stimulation. This TCR derives from a human donor in good health (CMV status not recorded). Some clones in this sample may be carry-over from other donors' samples. CDR3 nucleotides: TGTGCCAGCAGCATTTGGCAAGAGACCCAGTACTTC. As protein: CASSIWQETQYF.